The next 17 T cell receptor beta chains were all read from a single sample in a study of T cell repertoires in cytomegalovirus infection. Their antigen targets remain unknown. TCRdb re-called the reads with MiXCR, one entry per CDR3 protein. The repertoire includes 750,000 to 950,000 distinct CDR3 sequences, 29% of them detected once, and about an eighth sits in the top ten. Sequencing used cultured CD8+ T cells from PBMCs, obtained from culture after CMV antigen stimulation. The receptor set was obtained from a human donor in good health (CMV status not recorded). Some clones in this sample may be carry-over from other donors' samples.

The chain has TRBV27 and TRBJ2-5; 15 bases align to TRBD2. After removal of 4 bases from V and 4 bases from J, the junction contained 10 bases not matched to a gene. This CDR3 spans 18 amino acids. Germline V CDR1 and CDR2: MNHEY, SMNVEV (reference sequence). The DNA of the CDR3 is TGTGCCAGCAGTTCAGGACTAGCGGGGGGGCCCGGTCGAGAGACCCAGTACTTC. Translated, it gives CASSSGLAGGPGRETQYF.

Only a few counts were recorded for this clonotype. This chain joins TRBV29-1 and TRBJ1-2; D gene uncertain. CDR1 is SQVTM, CDR2 ANQGSEA, per germline. The CDR3 runs to 11 residues. V was shortened by 0 bases and J by 8 bases, with 7 bases between the two germline ends. DNA for the CDR3: TGCAGCGTTGAAGATCGAGAGGGCTACACCTTC. Encoded protein: CSVEDREGYTF.

The CDR3 is CASGLGQGAEAFF. The CDR3 DNA follows: TGTGCTAGTGGCCTGGGACAGGGGGCGGAAGCTTTCTTT. This chain connects TRBV12-5 to TRBJ1-1, with TRBD1 matching over 12 bases. CDR1 LGHNT and CDR2 FRNRAP come from the germline V gene. CDR3 size: 13 residues. Trimming took 6 bases from V and 8 from J; bases not matched to a gene: 4.

This sequence joins TRBV5-1 and TRBJ2-3, with D hard to call. V dropped 0 bases and J dropped 2 bases, with 10 bases sitting between them. CDR1 and CDR2 (germline): SGHRS, YFSETQ. This CDR3 spans 15 amino acids. As DNA, the CDR3 is TGCGCCAGCAGCTTGGGACAAGACCTCACAGATACGCAGTATTTT. Translation: CASSLGQDLTDTQYF.

The DNA for the CDR3 is TGTGCCACCAGCAGCCCCGGGACAGGGATTAACAATGAGCAGTTCTTC. It codes for CATSSPGTGINNEQFF. This chain uses TRBV15 with TRBJ2-1, with TRBD1 matching 9 bases. With 3 bases clipped from V and 5 bases from J, the junction kept 8 bases outside the gene matches. The CDR3 has 16 residues. CDR1 and CDR2 from the germline V gene are LNHNV and YYDKDF (reference sequence).

This clonotype was detected only a few times. This chain joins TRBV6-1 and TRBJ2-1, with TRBD2 matching 10 bases. J gave up 6 bases and V 5 bases, and 4 bases lay outside the gene matches. The CDR3 spans 14 residues. Germline V gene lookup returns CDR1 MNHNS and CDR2 SASEGT. The CDR3 region has the DNA TGTGCCAGCAGTACCCGACTAGCGGGCAATGAGCAGTTCTTC. This gives the protein CASSTRLAGNEQFF.

Only a few counts were recorded for this clonotype. V gene TRBV11-1 combines with J gene TRBJ2-1; no clear D. From germline, CDR1 is SGHAT and CDR2 FQDESV (reference sequence). The CDR3 contains 14 residues. V was cut by 8 bases and J by 0 bases, with 11 bases left in between. The CDR3 sequence: CASHRMSSYNEQFF. Written as DNA, the CDR3 is TGTGCCAGCCACCGAATGAGCTCCTACAATGAGCAGTTCTTC.

This clonotype has more than one count but fewer than ten. The chain couples TRBV2 to TRBJ1-1; perhaps TRBD1 as D (6 bases). Germline values: CDR1 SNHLY, CDR2 FYNNEI. V was pared by 10 bases and J by 1 base, with 22 bases between. There are 16 residues in the CDR3. CDR3 DNA sequence: TGTGCCACATTAAGCAGGGGTCACCAGGGGAACACTGAAGCTTTCTTT. This codes for CATLSRGHQGNTEAFF.

The CDR3 region is CASSIQADIGNTIYF. In DNA, the CDR3 is TGTGCCAGTAGTATACAGGCTGACATAGGAAACACCATATATTTT. This chain connects TRBV19 to TRBJ1-3; D is unclear. Trimming removed 2 bases at V and 4 bases at J, with 12 bases between. The germline V gene has CDR1 LNHDA and CDR2 SQIVND (reference sequence). The CDR3 is made up of 15 amino acids.

This clonotype has more than one count but fewer than ten. The genes are TRBV7-6 and TRBJ2-3; possible D gene TRBD2, 7 bases. This CDR3 is 15 amino acids long. CDR1 is SGHVS and CDR2 is FNYEAQ in the germline V gene. V was clipped by 1 base and J by 5 bases, with 13 bases between them. The CDR3 DNA reads as TGTGCCAGCAGCTTAGACGGGGGGCCTGGAGATACGCAGTATTTT. Amino acid sequence: CASSLDGGPGDTQYF.

This chain uses TRBV7-8 with TRBJ2-1; D uncertain. CDR1 and CDR2 (germline): SGHVS, FQNEAQ. The CDR3 runs to 20 residues. V lost 1 base and J 0 bases, leaving 22 bases between the germline ends. CDR3 amino acids: CASSLESTGVGRPSYNEQFF. The DNA of the CDR3 is TGTGCCAGCAGCTTAGAGTCTACTGGTGTCGGGCGGCCCTCCTACAATGAGCAGTTCTTC.

The rearrangement uses TRBV6-1 and TRBJ2-1; D is perhaps TRBD2 (6 bases). The CDR3 is 13 amino acids. Germline V gives CDR1 MNHNS, CDR2 SASEGT. Trimming removed 8 bases at V and 7 bases at J, with 15 bases between. The DNA of the CDR3 is TGTGCCAGCGAGGCGGGGTTAGCAAATGAGCAGTTCTTC. Amino acids: CASEAGLANEQFF.

This clonotype was counted a few times. The chain has TRBV6-1 and TRBJ1-2, with D hard to call. The CDR3 length is 12 residues. The germline V gene encodes CDR1 MNHNS and CDR2 SASEGT. Trimming cost V 5 bases and J 5 bases, with 9 bases left between them. The CDR3 loop reads CASSPTEYGYTF. CDR3 nucleotide sequence: TGTGCCAGCAGTCCCACAGAGTATGGCTACACCTTC.

The rearrangement joins TRBV6-5 to TRBJ2-6; D assignment may be TRBD1 or TRBD2 (5 bases each). V lost 0 bases, J lost 4 bases, and 13 bases lay in between. Germline-derived CDR1 and CDR2 are MNHEY and SVGAGI. This CDR3 has 17 residues. The CDR3 nucleotides are TGTGCCAGCAGTTACTCGACCGGGACGGTCGGGGCCAACGTCCTGACTTTC. It translates to CASSYSTGTVGANVLTF.

A remark on this clonotype: A read error may explain this, as a much larger clone is one base away. The CDR3 end shows no conserved phenylalanine or tryptophan, and so a read error is likely. The chain recombines TRBV7-2 with TRBJ2-1; D perhaps matches TRBD1 (5 bases). Germline CDR1 reads SGHTA; CDR2 reads FQGNSA. V gave up 1 base and J gave up 0 bases, with 16 bases separating them. The CDR3 covers 18 residues. The CDR3 sequence is CASSLVLGQFSSYNEQFY. CDR3 coding DNA: TGTGCCAGCAGCTTAGTATTAGGACAATTTAGCTCCTACAATGAGCAGTTCTAC.

This clonotype was counted a few times. The chain has TRBV7-9 and TRBJ2-7, with 8 nucleotides matching TRBD1. This CDR3 is 14 amino acids long. V was pared by 5 bases and J by 4 bases, with 7 bases of the junction left unmatched. The germline V gene has CDR1 SEHNR and CDR2 FQNEAQ (reference sequence). The DNA of the CDR3 is TGTGCCAGCAGCCCTTCACAGGGGGTTTACGAGCAGTACGTC. Protein product: CASSPSQGVYEQYV.

The chain links TRBV29-1 to TRBJ1-1; D call uncertain. Per germline, CDR1 SQVTM and CDR2 ANQGSEA. This CDR3 contains 12 residues. V was cut by 2 bases and J by 1 base, with 5 bases left in between. CDR3 nucleotides: TGCAGCGTTGAATACGGGAACACTGAAGCTTTCTTT. It yields the protein CSVEYGNTEAFF.